Presented here are 3 T cell receptor beta chains from one specimen sequenced in a study of CD8 T cells in Susac syndrome (dated by TCRdb to about 2019). The receptor library was made with the immunoSEQ multiplex PCR assay. RNA was extracted using the RNeasy kit, and roughly 0.5 to 1 microgram was reverse transcribed with random hexamers. Using fastp at Q25 and MiXCR, TCRdb reprocessed the public reads and kept productive beta chains. Rows merge per CDR3 protein into single entries with the most common DNA and genes. The sample includes more than 150,000 distinct CDR3 sequences, with roughly 95% observed a single time. The ten largest clones capture roughly 0.16% of the sample. Input material: CD4+ T cells from PBMCs. All receptors come from a human donor with Susac syndrome.

This sequence joins TRBV5-1 and TRBJ2-2; 7 positions agree with TRBD1. Trimming at V came to 8 bases and at J to 0 bases, leaving 4 bases not matched to a gene. There are 14 residues in the CDR3. Germline CDR1 is SGHRS and CDR2 is YFSETQ. CDR3 nucleotide sequence: TGCGCCAGTATGACAGGGACGAACACCGGGGAGCTGTTTTTT. Amino acid sequence: CASMTGTNTGELFF. Combining the CDR3 with reference TRBV5-1 and TRBJ2-2 gives the whole variable domain KAGVTQTPRYLIKTRGQQVTLSCSPISGHRSVSWYQQTPGQGLQFLFEYFSETQRNKGNFPGRFSGRQFSNSRSEMNVSTLELGDSALYLCASMTGTNTGELFFGEGSRLTVL.

The chain recombines TRBV14 with TRBJ1-1, with 12 bases that match TRBD1. The CDR3 runs 16 residues. The germline gives CDR1 SGHDN, CDR2 FVKESK. The junction had 4 bases not matched to a gene; V was cut back by 4 bases and J by 1 base. Here the CDR3 reads CASSLGQGAANTEAFF. The DNA of the CDR3 is TGTGCCAGCAGCCTGGGACAGGGGGCTGCGAACACTGAAGCTTTCTTT.

The genes are TRBV6-6 and TRBJ2-6; no firm D call. V lost 6 bases and J 1 base, leaving 13 bases between the germline ends. Germline-derived CDR1 and CDR2 are MNHNY and SVGAGI (reference sequence). The CDR3 has 16 residues. The CDR3 DNA reads TGTGCCAGCAGCGGAGACCGGCCGTCTGGGGCCAACGTCCTGACTTTC. Its protein product is CASSGDRPSGANVLTF.